The 9 T cell receptor beta chains reported below all come from one sample, sequenced in a study of T cell repertoires in cytomegalovirus infection. What these receptors recognize is not known. Each CDR3 protein gets one entry after TCRdb re-called the reads with MiXCR. This table has hundreds of thousands of distinct CDR3 sequences, about 33% appearing once. Specimen: cultured PBMCs, collected from culture after CMV antigen stimulation. Receptor source: a human donor in good health (CMV status not recorded). Some clones in this sample may be carry-over from other donors' samples.

The chain has TRBV7-2 and TRBJ2-4; 7 nucleotides match TRBD1. The length of the CDR3 is 12 residues. V gave up 6 bases and J gave up 9 bases; unmatched junction bases: 5. Germline-derived CDR1 and CDR2 are SGHTA and FQGNSA. CDR3 in amino acids: CASSSQGSIQYF. The CDR3 coding sequence is TGTGCCAGCAGTTCACAGGGGAGCATTCAGTACTTC.

The rearrangement links TRBV12-3 or TRBV12-4 to TRBJ2-1; 9 bases are a match to TRBD2. The CDR3 spans 17 residues. V lost 6 bases and J lost 4; bases outside the gene matches: 13. This CDR3 is CASSLPGLASPYNEQFF. The CDR3 DNA reads as TGTGCCAGCAGCCTACCCGGACTAGCGAGTCCATACAATGAGCAGTTCTTC.

This clonotype was counted many times. The chain carries TRBV7-2 and TRBJ2-1; D is uncertain. This CDR3 contains 12 residues. V lost 3 bases and J 9 bases, leaving 9 bases between the germline ends. CDR1 is SGHTA and CDR2 is FQGNSA in the germline V gene. The DNA for the CDR3 is TGTGCCAGCAGCTTTAGCCGGGTTGAGCAGTTCTTC. It is translated as CASSFSRVEQFF.

The table lists this clonotype with a few counts. The chain combines TRBV15 with TRBJ2-5; 7 nucleotides align to TRBD1. The junction had 9 bases not matched to a gene; V was cut back by 2 bases and J by 6 bases. Germline V gene lookup returns CDR1 LNHNV and CDR2 YYDKDF (reference sequence). CDR3 length: 15 residues. In DNA form, the CDR3 reads TGTGCCACCAGCAGACCCCCCGGGGACAGTAAGACCCAGTACTTC. Its translation is CATSRPPGDSKTQYF.

The chain recombines TRBV6-5 with TRBJ1-1, with D perhaps matching TRBD1 (6 bases). This CDR3 is built from 13 residues. Between the trimmed V and J ends, which lost 7 bases and 5 bases, there was a span of 14 bases. CDR1 and CDR2 (germline): MNHEY, SVGAGI. The CDR3 nucleotides read TGTGCCAGCAAGTTAGGGGGAAAAACTGAAGCTTTCTTT. Translating it yields CASKLGGKTEAFF.

V and J are TRBV10-3 and TRBJ1-6, with D possibly matching TRBD1 (5 bases). V was shortened by 0 bases and J by 5 bases, with 8 bases between the two germline ends. The CDR3 consists of 15 residues. Germline CDR1 and CDR2: ENHRY and SYGVKD. Here the CDR3 DNA reads TGTGCCATCAGTGAGTCGGGGCAGGATAATTCACCCCTCCACTTT. Translation: CAISESGQDNSPLHF.

This clonotype was detected ten times or more. The chain links TRBV7-2 to TRBJ2-3; weak D call: TRBD2 (6 bases). The germline V and J ends were trimmed by 3 bases and 3 bases, with 13 bases remaining between them. The germline V gene has CDR1 SGHTA and CDR2 FQGNSA. This CDR3 has 15 amino acids. CDR3 coding DNA: TGTGCCAGCAGCTTCGGGGGAGGAGGAACAGATACGCAGTATTTT. Protein sequence: CASSFGGGGTDTQYF. Filled out from reference TRBV7-2 and TRBJ2-3, the complete variable domain reads GAGVSQSPSNKVTEKGKDVELRCDPISGHTALYWYRQSLGQGLEFLIYFQGNSAPDKSGLPSDRFSAERTGGSVSTLTIQRTQQEDSAVYLCASSFGGGGTDTQYFGPGTRLTVL.

This clonotype was seen more than once but under ten times. The genes are TRBV6-6 and TRBJ2-3; 7 bases fit TRBD1. Germline trimming cut 8 bases from V and 7 bases from J; bases unmatched to any gene: 6. This CDR3 is 12 amino acids long. Germline CDR1 is MNHNY and CDR2 is SVGAGI (reference sequence). The CDR3 loop reads CASGTGAHTQYF. CDR3 nucleotide sequence: TGTGCCAGCGGAACAGGGGCGCATACGCAGTATTTT.

This clonotype has a handful of counts. The chain has TRBV7-9 and TRBJ1-2; maybe TRBD1 (5 bases). Germline V gene sequence: CDR1 SEHNR, CDR2 FQNEAQ (reference sequence). V was trimmed by 5 bases and J by 7 bases, leaving 23 bases between them. The CDR3 sequence is 16 residues long. The chain's CDR3 is CASSPPGPKEPGGYTF. The CDR3, as DNA: TGTGCCAGCAGCCCGCCGGGACCTAAAGAACCCGGTGGCTACACCTTC.